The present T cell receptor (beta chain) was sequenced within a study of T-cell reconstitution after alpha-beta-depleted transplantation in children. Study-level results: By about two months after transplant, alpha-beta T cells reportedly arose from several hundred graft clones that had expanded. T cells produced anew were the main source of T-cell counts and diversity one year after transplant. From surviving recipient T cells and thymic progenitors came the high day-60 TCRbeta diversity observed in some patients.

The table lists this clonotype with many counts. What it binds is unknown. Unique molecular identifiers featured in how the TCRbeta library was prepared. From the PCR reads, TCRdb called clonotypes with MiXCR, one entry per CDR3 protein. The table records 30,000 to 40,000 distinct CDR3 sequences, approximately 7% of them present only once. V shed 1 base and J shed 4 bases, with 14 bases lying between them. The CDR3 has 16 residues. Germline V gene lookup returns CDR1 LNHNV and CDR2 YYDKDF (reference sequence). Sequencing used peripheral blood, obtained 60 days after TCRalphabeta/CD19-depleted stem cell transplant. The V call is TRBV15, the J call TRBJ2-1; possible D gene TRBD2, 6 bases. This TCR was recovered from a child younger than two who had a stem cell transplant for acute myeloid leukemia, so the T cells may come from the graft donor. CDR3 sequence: CATSRVRDSLYNEQFF. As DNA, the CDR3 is TGTGCCACCAGCAGAGTCCGGGACTCCCTGTACAATGAGCAGTTCTTC.